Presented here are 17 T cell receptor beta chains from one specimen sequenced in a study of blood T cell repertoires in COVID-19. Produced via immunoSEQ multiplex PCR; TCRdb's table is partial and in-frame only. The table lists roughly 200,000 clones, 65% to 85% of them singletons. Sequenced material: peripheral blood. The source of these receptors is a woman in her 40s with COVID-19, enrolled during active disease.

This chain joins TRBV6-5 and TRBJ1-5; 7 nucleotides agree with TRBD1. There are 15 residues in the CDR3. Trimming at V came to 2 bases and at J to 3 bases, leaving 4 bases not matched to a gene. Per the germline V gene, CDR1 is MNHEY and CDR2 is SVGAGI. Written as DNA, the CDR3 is TGTGCCAGCAGTTACACGACAGGGACCAATCAGCCCCAGCATTTT. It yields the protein CASSYTTGTNQPQHF.

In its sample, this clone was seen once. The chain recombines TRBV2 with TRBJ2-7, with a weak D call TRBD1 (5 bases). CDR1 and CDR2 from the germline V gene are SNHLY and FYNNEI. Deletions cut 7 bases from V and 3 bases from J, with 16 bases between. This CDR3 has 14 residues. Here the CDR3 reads CASNHGAPRYEQYF. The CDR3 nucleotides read TGTGCCAGCAACCATGGGGCCCCACGCTACGAGCAGTACTTC.

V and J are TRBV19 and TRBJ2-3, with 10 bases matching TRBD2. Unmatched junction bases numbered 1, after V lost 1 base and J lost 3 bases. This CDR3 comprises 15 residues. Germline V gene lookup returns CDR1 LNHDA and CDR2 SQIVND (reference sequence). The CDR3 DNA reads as TGTGCCAGTAGTATAGGGACTAGCGGAACAGATACGCAGTATTTT. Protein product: CASSIGTSGTDTQYF.

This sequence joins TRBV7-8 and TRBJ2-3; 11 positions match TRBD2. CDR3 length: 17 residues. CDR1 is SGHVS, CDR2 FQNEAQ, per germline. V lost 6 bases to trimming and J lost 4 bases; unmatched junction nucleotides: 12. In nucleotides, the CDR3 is TGTGCCAGCAGATTAAAACCGACTAGCGGGAACGCAGATACGCAGTATTTT. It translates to CASRLKPTSGNADTQYF.

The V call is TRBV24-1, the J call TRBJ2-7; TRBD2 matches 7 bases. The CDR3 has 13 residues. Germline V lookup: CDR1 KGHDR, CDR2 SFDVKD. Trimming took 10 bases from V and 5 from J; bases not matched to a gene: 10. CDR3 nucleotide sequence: TGTGCCACTGGGGAGGGCTCCTTACACGAGCAGTACTTC. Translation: CATGEGSLHEQYF.

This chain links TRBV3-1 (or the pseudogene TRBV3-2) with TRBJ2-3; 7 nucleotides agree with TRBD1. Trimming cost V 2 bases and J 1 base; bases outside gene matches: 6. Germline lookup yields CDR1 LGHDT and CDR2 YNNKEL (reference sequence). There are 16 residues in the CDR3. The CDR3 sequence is CASSQRVGGGTDTQYF. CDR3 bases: TGTGCCAGCAGCCAAAGGGTAGGGGGCGGCACAGATACGCAGTATTTT.

The CDR3 nucleotides are TGTGCCAGCAGTCCGGGTCGGCACACCATATATTTT. Protein sequence: CASSPGRHTIYF. The rearrangement joins TRBV7-9 to TRBJ1-3; the D is unclear. Trimming pared 6 bases from V and 8 bases from J, leaving 11 bases between. The germline V gene encodes CDR1 SEHNR and CDR2 FQNEAQ (reference sequence). The CDR3 totals 12 residues.

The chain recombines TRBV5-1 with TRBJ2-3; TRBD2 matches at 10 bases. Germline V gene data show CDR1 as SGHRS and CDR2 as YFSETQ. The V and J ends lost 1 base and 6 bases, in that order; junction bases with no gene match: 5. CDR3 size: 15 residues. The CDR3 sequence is CASSLRVSGGDTQYF. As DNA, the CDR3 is TGCGCCAGCAGCTTGCGGGTTAGCGGGGGGGATACGCAGTATTTT.

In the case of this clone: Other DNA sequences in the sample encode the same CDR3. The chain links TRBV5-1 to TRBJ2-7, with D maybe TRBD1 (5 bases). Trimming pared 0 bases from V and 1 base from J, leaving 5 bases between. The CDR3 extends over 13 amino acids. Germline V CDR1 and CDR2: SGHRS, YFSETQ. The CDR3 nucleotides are TGCGCCAGCAGCTTGGGACAGTCCTACGAGCAGTACTTC. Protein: CASSLGQSYEQYF. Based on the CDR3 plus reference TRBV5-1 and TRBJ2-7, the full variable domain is KAGVTQTPRYLIKTRGQQVTLSCSPISGHRSVSWYQQTPGQGLQFLFEYFSETQRNKGNFPGRFSGRQFSNSRSEMNVSTLELGDSALYLCASSLGQSYEQYFGPGTRLTVT.

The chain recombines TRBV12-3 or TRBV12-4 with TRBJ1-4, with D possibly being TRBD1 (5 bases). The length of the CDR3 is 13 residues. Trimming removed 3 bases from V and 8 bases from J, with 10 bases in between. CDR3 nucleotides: TGTGCCAGCAGTTTGGGGCCTGACGAAAAACTGTTTTTT. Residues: CASSLGPDEKLFF.

CDR3 protein: CASSLDRLGTEAFF. The CDR3 nucleotides read TGTGCCAGCAGCTTAGACAGGCTTGGCACTGAAGCTTTCTTT. The chain has TRBV11-2 and TRBJ1-1; D is undetermined. The CDR3 has 14 residues. Germline assignment: CDR1 SGHAT and CDR2 FQNNGV. V gave up 0 bases and J gave up 4 bases, with 9 bases separating them.

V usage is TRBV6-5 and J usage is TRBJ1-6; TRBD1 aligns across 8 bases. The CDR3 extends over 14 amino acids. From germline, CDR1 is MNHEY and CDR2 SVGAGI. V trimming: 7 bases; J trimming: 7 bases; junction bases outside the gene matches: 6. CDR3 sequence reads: CASTQDRVNSPLHF. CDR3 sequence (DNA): TGTGCCAGCACCCAGGACAGGGTAAATTCACCCCTCCACTTT.

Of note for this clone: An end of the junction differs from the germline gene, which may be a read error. CDR3 coding DNA: TGCGCCAGCAGTCTAGGACTAGCGGGAGGACAAGAGACCCATTACTTC. Amino acids: CASSLGLAGGQETHYF. The chain joins TRBV10-2 to TRBJ2-5; TRBD2 matches 14 bases. Germline V gives CDR1 WSHSY, CDR2 SAAADI. The CDR3 sequence is 16 residues long.

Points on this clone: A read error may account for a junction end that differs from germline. The CDR3 reads CASSLRLAVWETQYF. CDR3 DNA sequence: TGTGCTAGCAGCTTAAGACTAGCGGTATGGGAGACCCAGTACTTC. This chain uses TRBV7-7 with TRBJ2-5, with TRBD2 matching 9 bases. Per germline, CDR1 SSHAT and CDR2 FNYEAQ (reference sequence). This CDR3 spans 15 amino acids.

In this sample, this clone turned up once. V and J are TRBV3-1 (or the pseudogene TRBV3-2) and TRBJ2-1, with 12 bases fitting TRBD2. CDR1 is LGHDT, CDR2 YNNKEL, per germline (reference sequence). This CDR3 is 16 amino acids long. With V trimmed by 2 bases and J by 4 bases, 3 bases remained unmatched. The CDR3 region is CASSQLAGGLYNEQFF. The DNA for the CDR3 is TGTGCCAGCAGCCAACTAGCGGGGGGGCTTTACAATGAGCAGTTCTTC.

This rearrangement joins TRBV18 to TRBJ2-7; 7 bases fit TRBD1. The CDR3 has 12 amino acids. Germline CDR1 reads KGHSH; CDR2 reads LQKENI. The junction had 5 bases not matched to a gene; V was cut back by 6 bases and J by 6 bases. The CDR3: CASSPRQGEQYF. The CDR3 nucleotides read TGTGCCAGCTCCCCCAGACAGGGCGAGCAGTACTTC.

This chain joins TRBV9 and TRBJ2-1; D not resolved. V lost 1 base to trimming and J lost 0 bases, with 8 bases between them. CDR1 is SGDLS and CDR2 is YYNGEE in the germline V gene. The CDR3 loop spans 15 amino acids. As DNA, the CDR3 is TGTGCCAGCAGCGTACAGTCTGGCTCCTACAATGAGCAGTTCTTC. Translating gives CASSVQSGSYNEQFF.